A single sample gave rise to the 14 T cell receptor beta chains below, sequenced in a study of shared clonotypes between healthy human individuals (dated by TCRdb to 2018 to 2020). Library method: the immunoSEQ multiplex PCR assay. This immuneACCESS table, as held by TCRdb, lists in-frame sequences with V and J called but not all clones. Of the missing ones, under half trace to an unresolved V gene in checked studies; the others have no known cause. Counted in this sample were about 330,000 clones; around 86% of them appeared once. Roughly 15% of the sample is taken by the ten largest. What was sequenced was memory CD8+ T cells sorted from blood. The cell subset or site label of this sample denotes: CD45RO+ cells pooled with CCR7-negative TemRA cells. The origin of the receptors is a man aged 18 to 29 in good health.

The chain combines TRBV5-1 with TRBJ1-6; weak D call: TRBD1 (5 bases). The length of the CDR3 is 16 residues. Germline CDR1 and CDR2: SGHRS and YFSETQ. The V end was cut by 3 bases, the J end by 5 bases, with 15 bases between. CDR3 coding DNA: TGCGCCAGCAGCTCGTTGGCCATAGGGGATAATTCACCCCTCCACTTT. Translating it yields CASSSLAIGDNSPLHF.

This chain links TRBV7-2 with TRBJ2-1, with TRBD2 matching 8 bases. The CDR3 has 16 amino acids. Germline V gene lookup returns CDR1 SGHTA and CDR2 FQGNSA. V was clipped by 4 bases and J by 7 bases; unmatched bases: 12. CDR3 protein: CASSSYIAGGFNEQFF. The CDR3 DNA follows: TGTGCCAGCAGCTCCTATATTGCGGGAGGATTTAATGAGCAGTTCTTC.

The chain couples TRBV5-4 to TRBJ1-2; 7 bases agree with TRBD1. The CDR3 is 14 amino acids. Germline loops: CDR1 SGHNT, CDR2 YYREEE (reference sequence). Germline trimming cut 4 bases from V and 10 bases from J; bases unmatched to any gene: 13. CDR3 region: CASSPLDRVDDYTF. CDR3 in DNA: TGTGCCAGCAGCCCCCTAGACAGGGTTGATGACTACACCTTC.

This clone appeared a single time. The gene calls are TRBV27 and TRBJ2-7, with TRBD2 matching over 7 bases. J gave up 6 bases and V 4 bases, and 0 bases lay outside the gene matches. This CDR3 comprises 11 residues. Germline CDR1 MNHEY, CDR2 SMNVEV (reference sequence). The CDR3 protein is CASSWGGEQYF. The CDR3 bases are TGTGCCAGCAGTTGGGGGGGCGAGCAGTACTTC.

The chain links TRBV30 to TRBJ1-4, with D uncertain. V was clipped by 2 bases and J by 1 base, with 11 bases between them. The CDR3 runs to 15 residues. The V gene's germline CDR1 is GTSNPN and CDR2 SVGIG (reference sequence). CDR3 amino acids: CAWSLGELTNEKLFF. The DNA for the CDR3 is TGTGCCTGGAGTCTTGGGGAGTTAACTAATGAAAAACTGTTTTTT. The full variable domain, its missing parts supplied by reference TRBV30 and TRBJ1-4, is SQTIHQWPATLVQPVGSPLSLECTVEGTSNPNLYWYRQAAGRGLQLLFYSVGIGQISSEVPQNLSASRPQDRQFILSSKKLLLSDSGFYLCAWSLGELTNEKLFFGSGTQLSVL.

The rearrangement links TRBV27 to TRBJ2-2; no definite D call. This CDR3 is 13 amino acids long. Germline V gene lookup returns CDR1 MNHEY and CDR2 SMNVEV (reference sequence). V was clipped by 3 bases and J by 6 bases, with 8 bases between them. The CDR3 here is CASSFGSAGELFF. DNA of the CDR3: TGTGCCAGCAGTTTTGGTTCAGCCGGGGAGCTGTTTTTT.

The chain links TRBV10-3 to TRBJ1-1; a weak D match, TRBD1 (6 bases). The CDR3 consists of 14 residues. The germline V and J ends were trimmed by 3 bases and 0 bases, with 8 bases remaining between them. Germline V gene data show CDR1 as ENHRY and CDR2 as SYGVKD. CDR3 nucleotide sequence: TGTGCCATCAGTGATGGACAGTTGAACACTGAAGCTTTCTTT. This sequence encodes CAISDGQLNTEAFF.

In DNA, the CDR3 is TGTGCCAGCTCACCTAGGACAGGGGGCTACACTGAAGCTTTCTTT. Translating it yields CASSPRTGGYTEAFF. The chain recombines TRBV18 with TRBJ1-1, with 11 nucleotides matching TRBD1. Germline V gene sequence: CDR1 KGHSH, CDR2 LQKENI. J lost 3 bases, V lost 3 bases, and 3 bases had no gene match. The CDR3 has 15 amino acids.

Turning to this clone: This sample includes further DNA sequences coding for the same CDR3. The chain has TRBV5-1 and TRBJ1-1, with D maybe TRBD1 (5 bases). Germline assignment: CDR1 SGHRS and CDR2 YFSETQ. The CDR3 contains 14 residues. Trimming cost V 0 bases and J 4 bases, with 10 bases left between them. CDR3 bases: TGCGCCAGCAGCTTGGAAACCGGGGGCACTGAAGCTTTCTTT. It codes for CASSLETGGTEAFF.

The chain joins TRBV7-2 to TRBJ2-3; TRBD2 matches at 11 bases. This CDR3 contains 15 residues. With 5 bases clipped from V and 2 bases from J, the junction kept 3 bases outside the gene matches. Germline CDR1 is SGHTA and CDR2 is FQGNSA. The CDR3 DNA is TGTGCCAGCAGCACACTAGCGGGAGCCACAGATACGCAGTATTTT. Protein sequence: CASSTLAGATDTQYF.

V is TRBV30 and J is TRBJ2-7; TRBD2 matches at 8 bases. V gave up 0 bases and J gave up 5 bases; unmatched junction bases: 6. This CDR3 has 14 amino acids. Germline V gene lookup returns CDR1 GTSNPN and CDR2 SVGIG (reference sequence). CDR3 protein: CAWSVTSGLDEQYF. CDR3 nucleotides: TGTGCCTGGAGTGTAACTAGCGGCCTTGACGAGCAGTACTTC.

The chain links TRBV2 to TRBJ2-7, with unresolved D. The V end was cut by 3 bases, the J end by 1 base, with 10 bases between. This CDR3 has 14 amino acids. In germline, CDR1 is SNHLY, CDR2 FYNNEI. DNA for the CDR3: TGTGCCAGCAGTGATCCTCGGGTGTCCTACGAGCAGTACTTC. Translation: CASSDPRVSYEQYF.

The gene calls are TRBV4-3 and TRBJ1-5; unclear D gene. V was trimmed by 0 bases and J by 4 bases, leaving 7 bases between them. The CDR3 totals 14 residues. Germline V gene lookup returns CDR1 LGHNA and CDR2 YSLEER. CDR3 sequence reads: CASSQDWDNQPQHF. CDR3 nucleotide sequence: TGCGCCAGCAGCCAAGATTGGGATAATCAGCCCCAGCATTTT.

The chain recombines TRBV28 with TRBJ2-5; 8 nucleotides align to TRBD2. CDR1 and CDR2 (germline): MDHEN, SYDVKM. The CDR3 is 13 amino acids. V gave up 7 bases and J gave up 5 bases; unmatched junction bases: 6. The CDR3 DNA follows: TGTGCCAGCACCCAGGCTAGCGGGGAGACCCAGTACTTC. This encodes CASTQASGETQYF.